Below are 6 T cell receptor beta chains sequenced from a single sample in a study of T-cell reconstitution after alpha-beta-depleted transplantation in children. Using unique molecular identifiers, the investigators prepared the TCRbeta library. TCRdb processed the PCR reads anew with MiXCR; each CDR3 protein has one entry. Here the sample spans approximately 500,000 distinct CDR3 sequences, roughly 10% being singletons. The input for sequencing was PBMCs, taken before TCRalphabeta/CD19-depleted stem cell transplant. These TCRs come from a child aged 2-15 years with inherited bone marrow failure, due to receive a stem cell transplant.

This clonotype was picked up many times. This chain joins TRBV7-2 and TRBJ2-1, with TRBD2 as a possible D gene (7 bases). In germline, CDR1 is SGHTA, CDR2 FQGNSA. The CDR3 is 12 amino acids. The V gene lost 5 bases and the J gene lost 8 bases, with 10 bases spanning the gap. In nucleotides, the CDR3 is TGTGCCAGCAGCGAGGGGGGGCATGAGCAGTTCTTC. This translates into CASSEGGHEQFF.

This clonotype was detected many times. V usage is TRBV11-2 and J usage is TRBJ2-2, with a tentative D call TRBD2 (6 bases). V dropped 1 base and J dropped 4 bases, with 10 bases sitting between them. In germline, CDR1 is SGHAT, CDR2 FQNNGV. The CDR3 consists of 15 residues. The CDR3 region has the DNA TGTGCCAGCAGCTTAGTTGCGGGGATCACCGGGGAGCTGTTTTTT. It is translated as CASSLVAGITGELFF.

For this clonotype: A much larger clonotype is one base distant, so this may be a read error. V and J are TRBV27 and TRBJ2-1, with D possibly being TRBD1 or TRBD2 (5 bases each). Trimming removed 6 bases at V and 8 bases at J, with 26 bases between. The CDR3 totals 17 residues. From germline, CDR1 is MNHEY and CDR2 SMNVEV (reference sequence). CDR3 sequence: CASSLSLRGSVSYEQFF. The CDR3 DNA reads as TGTGCCAGCAGCCTCTCCTTAAGGGGTAGCGTGAGCTATGAGCAGTTCTTC.

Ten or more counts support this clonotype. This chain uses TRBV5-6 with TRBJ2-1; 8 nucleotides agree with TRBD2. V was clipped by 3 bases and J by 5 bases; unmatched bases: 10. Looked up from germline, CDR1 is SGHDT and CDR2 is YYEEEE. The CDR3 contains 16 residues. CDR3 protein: CASSSVSGNLHNEQFF. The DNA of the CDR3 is TGTGCCAGCAGCTCTGTTAGCGGGAACCTACACAATGAGCAGTTCTTC.

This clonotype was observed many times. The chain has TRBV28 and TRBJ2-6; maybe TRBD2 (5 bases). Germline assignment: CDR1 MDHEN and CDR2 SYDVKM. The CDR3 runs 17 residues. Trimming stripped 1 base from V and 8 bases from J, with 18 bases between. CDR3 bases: TGTGCCAGCAGTTTATCCCCCTCAGATCCGGGGACCAACGTCCTGACTTTC. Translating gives CASSLSPSDPGTNVLTF.

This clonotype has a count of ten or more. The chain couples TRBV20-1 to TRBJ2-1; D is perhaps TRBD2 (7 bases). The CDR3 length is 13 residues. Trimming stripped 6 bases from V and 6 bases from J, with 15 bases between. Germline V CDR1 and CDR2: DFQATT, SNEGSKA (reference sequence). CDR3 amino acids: CSAEGGGRNEQFF. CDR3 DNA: TGCAGTGCGGAAGGGGGGGGCCGCAATGAGCAGTTCTTC.